This T cell receptor beta chain is from a study of blood T cell repertoires in COVID-19. CDR1 and CDR2 from the germline V gene are SEHNR and FQNEAQ (reference sequence). The CDR3 has 14 amino acids. Trimming cost V 0 bases and J 5 bases, with 9 bases left between them. The data were produced by immunoSEQ multiplex PCR, yet TCRdb's version contains in-frame clones alone and is incomplete. The table shows roughly 200,000 clones, with about nine tenths occurring only once. Material for sequencing was peripheral blood. V usage is TRBV7-9 and J usage is TRBJ2-3, with D possibly being TRBD2 (5 bases). The clonotype originates from an older man with acute or convalescent COVID-19. The CDR3 reads CASSLAAGRDTQYF. The CDR3 coding sequence is TGTGCCAGCAGCTTAGCGGCGGGCCGAGATACGCAGTATTTT.